A selection of T cell receptor beta chains follows, all from one sample in a study of OX40 agonist ivuxolimab in advanced cancers. Method: immunoSEQ multiplex PCR; TCRdb's copy keeps in-frame clones and lacks some. The sample consists of approximately 77,000 clones, less than 95% of them appearing once. The specimen was CD4+ or CD8+ T cells sorted from blood, collected in a trial of the OX40 agonist ivuxolimab. The receptors originated from an adult with an advanced solid tumor such as melanoma, head and neck, liver or kidney cancer. Both conserved end residues are part of each CDR3. A D gene is named only where the DNA matches it firmly. A clone size is listed for some rows: how often the clone was seen (once, few, many), or a class if it is expanded.

j_call,v_call,d_call,clone_size,cdr3_nt,cdr3_aa
TRBJ1-6,TRBV5-6,NA,few,TGTGCCAGCAGCTTGGGTCAGGGTGGTACACCCCTCCACTTT,CASSLGQGGTPLHF
TRBJ2-7,TRBV13,NA,NA,TGTGCCAGCAGCTTAGGGGACACCCGGAAGTACGAGCAGTACTTC,CASSLGDTRKYEQYF
TRBJ1-1,TRBV7-6,NA,NA,TGTGCCAGCACCCAAGGGATGAACACTGAAGCTTTCTTT,CASTQGMNTEAFF
TRBJ2-7,TRBV4-1,NA,NA,TGCGCCAGCAGCCAAGAGAGCCAGGGGAAGCAGTACTTC,CASSQESQGKQYF
TRBJ2-3,TRBV7-9,NA,NA,TGTGCCAGCAGCGCCCCCCCGGACAGCAAATTCACAGATACGCAGTATTTT,CASSAPPDSKFTDTQYF
TRBJ1-2,TRBV4-3,NA,once,TGCGCCAGCAGCCAAGATTCGGCAGGGACTAACTATGGCTACACCTTC,CASSQDSAGTNYGYTF
TRBJ2-7,TRBV11-2,TRBD2,NA,TGTGCCAGCAGCACCGGGACTAGCCCGTCCTACGAGCAGTACTTC,CASSTGTSPSYEQYF
TRBJ2-7,TRBV27,NA,NA,TGTGCCAGCAGTGGCGGGTGGGAGCAGTACTTC,CASSGGWEQYF
TRBJ2-3,TRBV6-6,NA,NA,TGTGCCAGCAAGAAGGAAAACGGTGGGGTTCGAGATACGCAGTATTTT,CASKKENGGVRDTQYF
TRBJ2-5,TRBV4-1,NA,once,TGCGCCAGCAGCCAAGATCGAGGACAGCAAGAGACCCAGTACTTC,CASSQDRGQQETQYF
TRBJ1-2,TRBV9,TRBD1,NA,TGTGCCAGCAGCCCAAGCTTGACAGGGGGTTATGGCTACACCTTC,CASSPSLTGGYGYTF
TRBJ1-2,TRBV5-6,NA,NA,TGTGCCAGCGGGAACGACGGGGCTAACTATGGCTACACCTTC,CASGNDGANYGYTF
TRBJ1-2,TRBV7-9,NA,NA,TGTGCCAGCAGCTTAGTGGCGGCTAACTATGGCTACACCTTC,CASSLVAANYGYTF
TRBJ2-1,TRBV11-2,TRBD2,NA,TGTGCCAGCAGCTTAGAGGGGGGGTACAATGAGCAGTTCTTC,CASSLEGGYNEQFF
TRBJ2-3,TRBV27,TRBD2,once,TGTGCCAGCAGTTTAGGGGCGGGGGGAGATACGCAGTATTTT,CASSLGAGGDTQYF
TRBJ1-3,TRBV9,NA,NA,TGTGCCAGCAGCGTAGCCTCTGGAAACACCATATATTTT,CASSVASGNTIYF
TRBJ2-7,TRBV5-8,NA,NA,TGTGCCAGCAGCTTGGTAGGGGCCATGGGGGAGCAGTACTTC,CASSLVGAMGEQYF
TRBJ2-7,TRBV5-4,NA,NA,TGTGCCAGCAGCTTGGGTTACGGGGGGCCCCTTCCCTACGAGCAGTACTTC,CASSLGYGGPLPYEQYF
TRBJ1-5,TRBV11-2,NA,NA,TGTGCCAGCAGCTTAGGAGGGGGACAGCCCCAGCATTTT,CASSLGGGQPQHF
TRBJ2-5,TRBV5-6,TRBD2,NA,TGTGCCAGCAGCTTGAATAGGCGGGGGGGCCAAGAGACCCAGTACTTC,CASSLNRRGGQETQYF
TRBJ2-1,TRBV6-1,NA,once,TGTGCCAGCATAGGCTGGCTCAGCTCCTACAATGAGCAGTTCTTC,CASIGWLSSYNEQFF
TRBJ2-7,TRBV6-1,NA,NA,TGTGCCAGCAGGGGGGGATACGGGGCCTACGAGCAGTACTTC,CASRGGYGAYEQYF
TRBJ2-1,TRBV2,TRBD2,NA,TGTGCCAGCAGTGAGGCGGGGGGGAACTACAATGAGCAGTTCTTC,CASSEAGGNYNEQFF
TRBJ2-7,TRBV11-2,NA,few,TGTGCCAGCGCCCAGGGCCCCATCTCCTACGAGCAGTACTTC,CASAQGPISYEQYF
TRBJ1-1,TRBV19,TRBD1,NA,TGTGCCAGTAGTACCGGACAGGGGGTTCATGTTGAAGCTTTCTTT,CASSTGQGVHVEAFF
TRBJ1-6,TRBV5-1,NA,NA,TGCGCCAGCAGCTTGGATCTGGGCTATAATTCACCCCTCCACTTT,CASSLDLGYNSPLHF
TRBJ2-7,TRBV5-6,NA,NA,TGTGCCAGCAGCTTGGCCGTGACAGCCTACGAGCAGTACTTC,CASSLAVTAYEQYF
TRBJ2-4,TRBV6-5,TRBD2,NA,TGTGCCAGCAGTTACTCGACCGGGGAGGGAAACATTCAGTACTTC,CASSYSTGEGNIQYF
TRBJ2-1,TRBV7-9,TRBD2,NA,TGTGCCAGCAGCTTAGGTAGCGGGGGAATCGATGAGCAGTTCTTC,CASSLGSGGIDEQFF
TRBJ2-7,TRBV7-8,NA,once,TGTGCCAGCAGCGAAATTGACTACCCCAGCGAGCAGTACTTC,CASSEIDYPSEQYF
TRBJ2-1,TRBV7-6,TRBD1,NA,TGTGCCAGCAGCTTACCCAGCCAGGGGGCTTTGGATGAGCAGTTCTTC,CASSLPSQGALDEQFF
TRBJ1-4,TRBV6-6,NA,NA,TGTGCCAGCAGCCTCCCCGGTGGAACTAATGAAAAACTGTTTTTT,CASSLPGGTNEKLFF
TRBJ1-1,TRBV7-2,NA,NA,TGTGCCAGCAGCTCACCCGGACCTGAAGCTTTCTTT,CASSSPGPEAFF
TRBJ1-1,TRBV6-5,NA,NA,TGTGCCAGCAGTTTTACCAGGGGAACTGAAGCTTTCTTT,CASSFTRGTEAFF
TRBJ2-3,TRBV10-3,TRBD1,NA,TGTGCCATCAGTGAAGAGGCGACAGGGCCAGATACGCAGTATTTT,CAISEEATGPDTQYF
TRBJ2-3,TRBV19,NA,NA,TGTGCCAGTAGGTCGCCGAGCACAGATACGCAGTATTTT,CASRSPSTDTQYF